The 18 T cell receptor beta chains in this list originate from one sample, sequenced in a study of blood T cell repertoires in COVID-19. Some clones are missing from TCRdb's copy, which holds only in-frame ones; the method was immunoSEQ multiplex PCR. The repertoire includes under 300,000 clones, less than 90% of them detected once, and less than 3% sits in the top ten. Sequenced input: PBMCs or T cells enriched from blood (not recorded which). These receptors originate from a woman aged 45 to 65 who had recovered from COVID-19.

This chain uses TRBV7-6 with TRBJ2-5, with TRBD2 matching 8 bases. CDR3 length equals 15 residues. Germline values: CDR1 SGHVS, CDR2 FNYEAQ. J was trimmed by 1 base and V by 7 bases; bases with no gene match: 8. This chain's CDR3 is CASTTSGEFQETQYF. In nucleotides, the CDR3 is TGTGCCAGCACCACTAGCGGAGAGTTCCAAGAGACCCAGTACTTC.

The chain combines TRBV10-3 with TRBJ2-2; 9 bases align to TRBD2. The V segment lost 7 bases and the J segment 3 bases; nucleotides outside the gene matches: 0. CDR3 length: 13 residues. From germline, CDR1 is ENHRY and CDR2 SYGVKD. CDR3 coding DNA: TGTGCCATCACTAGCGGGGACACCGGGGAGCTGTTTTTT. Translation gives CAITSGDTGELFF.

V gene TRBV28 combines with J gene TRBJ2-1; possibly TRBD2 for D (6 bases). V lost 8 bases and J 8 bases, leaving 22 bases between the germline ends. Germline V gives CDR1 MDHEN, CDR2 SYDVKM. CDR3 length equals 15 residues. CDR3 DNA: TGTGCCAGCTCTCAGATGTACGGCGGGGAGGATGAGCAGTTCTTC. Translating it yields CASSQMYGGEDEQFF.

This chain joins TRBV18 and TRBJ1-2; possibly TRBD1 for D (6 bases). The CDR3 extends over 15 amino acids. Trimming shortened V by 0 bases and J by 4 bases, and 12 bases separated the two germline ends. Germline V gene data show CDR1 as KGHSH and CDR2 as LQKENI. DNA of the CDR3: TGTGCCAGCTCACCACCTTCAGGGGATGGCTATGGCTACACCTTC. Translated: CASSPPSGDGYGYTF.

The chain combines TRBV7-2 with TRBJ2-3; 10 bases align to TRBD1. Trimming at V came to 3 bases and at J to 1 base, leaving 4 bases not matched to a gene. The CDR3 consists of 16 residues. In germline, CDR1 is SGHTA, CDR2 FQGNSA. The CDR3 DNA reads as TGTGCCAGCAGCTTGCGGACAGGGGGACGCACAGATACGCAGTATTTT. It translates to CASSLRTGGRTDTQYF.

V usage is TRBV4-3 and J usage is TRBJ2-1; TRBD2 is a possible D gene (6 bases). V shed 0 bases and J shed 4 bases, with 10 bases lying between them. There are 15 residues in the CDR3. Per germline, CDR1 LGHNA and CDR2 YSLEER. CDR3 region: CASSQDGGRYNEQFF. CDR3 nucleotides: TGCGCCAGCAGCCAAGACGGGGGACGGTACAATGAGCAGTTCTTC.

The rearrangement joins TRBV7-2 to TRBJ1-1, with a weak D call TRBD1 (6 bases). The germline V gene encodes CDR1 SGHTA and CDR2 FQGNSA. V dropped 3 bases and J dropped 5 bases, with 13 bases sitting between them. This CDR3 has 14 amino acids. CDR3 sequence: CASSFQGRGTEAFF. The CDR3 nucleotides are TGTGCCAGCAGCTTTCAGGGGCGAGGAACTGAAGCTTTCTTT.

The rearrangement links TRBV19 to TRBJ2-3; 8 nucleotides align to TRBD2. The junction had 12 bases not matched to a gene; V was cut back by 1 base and J by 3 bases. Per germline, CDR1 LNHDA and CDR2 SQIVND (reference sequence). There are 18 residues in the CDR3. The CDR3 bases are TGTGCCAGTAGTATAGTTCAGGGGACTAGGTTGCAGACAGATACGCAGTATTTT. Translation: CASSIVQGTRLQTDTQYF.

With regard to this clone: At one of its ends the junction is not consistent with the germline gene, which may arise from a read error. The chain uses TRBV6-2 or TRBV6-3 and TRBJ2-7; 10 bases agree with TRBD2. Germline loops: CDR1 MNHEY, CDR2 SVGEGT. The CDR3 extends over 16 amino acids. The CDR3 coding sequence is TGTGCCAGCAGATACTCCGGGACTAGCGTCACCTACGAGCAGTACTTC. It is translated as CASRYSGTSVTYEQYF.

This clone was detected only a few times. The chain has TRBV28 and TRBJ2-2, with a possible D match to TRBD2 (5 bases). The CDR3 consists of 15 residues. Per the germline V gene, CDR1 is MDHEN and CDR2 is SYDVKM. The V gene lost 6 bases and the J gene lost 5 bases, with 16 bases spanning the gap. As DNA, the CDR3 is TGTGCCAGCAGCACAGACGGAGGAATGACCGGGGAGCTGTTTTTT. This translates into CASSTDGGMTGELFF.

V gene TRBV9 combines with J gene TRBJ2-5, with 9 bases identical to TRBD2. The J segment lost 5 bases and the V segment lost 0 bases, leaving 5 bases of the junction unmatched. Germline loops: CDR1 SGDLS, CDR2 YYNGEE. There are 15 residues in the CDR3. CDR3 DNA: TGTGCCAGCAGCGTAGCTCCTAGCGGGATGGAGACCCAGTACTTC. Amino acid sequence: CASSVAPSGMETQYF. The full variable domain, rest sourced from reference TRBV9 and TRBJ2-5, is DSGVTQTPKHLITATGQRVTLRCSPRSGDLSVYWYQQSLDQGLQFLIQYYNGEERAKGNILERFSAQQFPDLHSELNLSSLELGDSALYFCASSVAPSGMETQYFGPGTRLLVL.

The DNA of the CDR3 is TGTGCCAGCAGCGCCCGACAGGGAAATTCACCCCTCCACTTT. It encodes CASSARQGNSPLHF. The chain combines TRBV9 with TRBJ1-6; TRBD1 aligns across 7 bases. The CDR3 contains 14 residues. The germline gives CDR1 SGDLS, CDR2 YYNGEE. V was pared by 3 bases and J by 7 bases, with 4 bases of the junction left unmatched.

In this sample, this clone turned up a few times. The chain carries TRBV21-1 and TRBJ1-5; TRBD1 is the table's D call, not checked against the DNA. TRBV21-1 is described as a pseudogene. The CDR3 length is 17 residues. The CDR3 is CASSEQGARRSNQPQHF. The CDR3 nucleotides are TGTGCCAGCAGCGAACAGGGGGCGCGTCGTAGCAATCAGCCCCAGCATTTT.

The chain has TRBV2 and TRBJ1-1; D call uncertain. Germline V gives CDR1 SNHLY, CDR2 FYNNEI. This CDR3 has 11 amino acids. V lost 7 bases, J lost 3 bases, and 6 bases lay in between. CDR3 sequence (DNA): TGTGCCAGCATTCGAGACACTGAAGCTTTCTTT. It encodes CASIRDTEAFF.

CDR3 sequence reads: CASSRDRKNTEAFF. The CDR3 DNA sequence: TGTGCCAGCAGCAGAGACAGGAAGAACACTGAAGCTTTCTTT. This chain joins TRBV11-3 and TRBJ1-1; TRBD1 might be the D (6 bases). Germline lookup yields CDR1 SGHNT and CDR2 YENEEA. The CDR3 runs 14 residues. V lost 5 bases to trimming and J lost 1 base, with 11 bases between them.

Written as DNA, the CDR3 is TGTGCCAGCAGTGCACAGGGGACCGCCTACGAGCAGTACTTC. It codes for CASSAQGTAYEQYF. The chain links TRBV2 to TRBJ2-7, with 7 nucleotides matching TRBD1. The ends lost 4 bases at V and 2 bases at J; junction bases unmatched: 5. The CDR3 spans 14 residues. Germline lookup yields CDR1 SNHLY and CDR2 FYNNEI.

V gene TRBV24-1 combines with J gene TRBJ2-1; D is possibly TRBD1 (5 bases). The germline V and J ends were trimmed by 0 bases and 9 bases, with 11 bases remaining between them. Germline CDR1 and CDR2: KGHDR and SFDVKD. This CDR3 comprises 14 residues. The DNA of the CDR3 is TGTGCCACCAGTGATTTGGTAGGGGTTGGTGAGCAGTTCTTC. Translation gives CATSDLVGVGEQFF.

The rearrangement links TRBV11-2 to TRBJ2-3; D gene uncertain. Germline lookup yields CDR1 SGHAT and CDR2 FQNNGV. Trimming stripped 1 base from V and 0 bases from J, with 8 bases between. This CDR3 has 15 amino acids. This chain's CDR3 is CASSLVLTSTDTQYF. CDR3 bases: TGTGCCAGCAGCTTAGTTCTGACTAGCACAGATACGCAGTATTTT.